This is a list of T cell receptor beta chains from one sample in a study of immune cell composition in non-small cell lung cancer. Assay used: immunoSEQ multiplex PCR; TCRdb lists only in-frame clones, some missing. The sample lists a few hundred clones, approximately 70% occurring once. What was sequenced was non-adjacent lung tissue. The receptors originated from a human donor with non-small cell lung cancer. Each CDR3 is given with its conserved first and last residue. Fields, in order: CDR3 length, V gene, CDR3 protein.

length: 13; V: TRBV6-6; CDR3: CASSSGSDSPLHF
length: 14; V: TRBV7-9; CDR3: CASSLGSLFYGYTF
length: 14; V: TRBV11-2; CDR3: CASSKTGVNYGYTF
length: 15; V: TRBV28; CDR3: CASSLSIDSADTQYF
length: 15; V: TRBV18; CDR3: CASSGAGSSYNEQFF
length: 11; V: TRBV11-1; CDR3: CASGDSGELFF
length: 14; V: TRBV30; CDR3: CAWSSRGPNTEAFF
length: 13; V: TRBV11-3; CDR3: CASASVNTDTQYF
length: 14; V: TRBV9; CDR3: CASSVGTLTDTQYF
length: 14; V: TRBV6-5; CDR3: CASSQGEYNSPLHF
length: 13; V: TRBV5-5; CDR3: CASSFGPFSPLHF
length: 16; V: TRBV9; CDR3: CASSVASSIVQETQYF
length: 13; V: TRBV4-1; CDR3: CASSPPNQETQYF
length: 16; V: TRBV10-3; CDR3: CAISRTSGDYTDTQYF
length: 12; V: TRBV29-1; CDR3: CSVSGGSYEQYF
length: 15; V: TRBV6-1; CDR3: CASGRGDLWDSPLHF
length: 14; V: TRBV6-5; CDR3: CASNYVAGRTEAFF
length: 13; V: TRBV10-3; CDR3: CAISESMPGELFF
length: 16; V: TRBV6-1; CDR3: CASSVAGTAWDNEQFF
length: 19; V: TRBV28; CDR3: CASSPRRWTVGELNTEAFF
length: 14; V: TRBV7-9; CDR3: CASSFIRSGNTIYF
length: 14; V: TRBV10-3; CDR3: CAISVDRVSQPQHF
length: 17; V: TRBV9; CDR3: CASSAGTGALGNTEAFF
length: 18; V: TRBV11-2; CDR3: CASSLVFLLRVSTDTQYF